Listed here are 12 T cell receptor beta chains from one sample, sequenced in a study of T cell repertoires in cytomegalovirus infection. Via MiXCR, TCRdb re-called the reads, giving one row per CDR3 protein. The table includes 150,000 to 200,000 distinct CDR3 sequences, about an eighth detected once. The sample comprised PBMCs. All receptors come from a human donor in good health (CMV status not recorded). Some clones in this sample may be carry-over from other donors' samples.

This clonotype showed up many times. The V gene is TRBV7-8, the J gene TRBJ2-1, with 8 bases fitting TRBD2. CDR1 is SGHVS and CDR2 is FQNEAQ in the germline V gene. This CDR3 spans 12 amino acids. The CDR3 DNA is TGTGGATCCAGCGGGAGTTACAATGAGCAGTTCTTC. Protein: CGSSGSYNEQFF. Drawing the rest from reference TRBV7-8 and TRBJ2-1, the complete variable domain is GAGVSQSPRYKVAKRGQDVALRCDPISGHVSLFWYQQALGQGPEFLTYFQNEAQLDKSGLPSDRFFAERPEGSVSTLKIQRTQQEDSAVYLCGSSGSYNEQFFGPGTRLTVL.

This clonotype was observed at least ten times. This chain joins TRBV7-9 and TRBJ1-1, with 9 bases lining up with TRBD1. V was pared by 4 bases and J by 3 bases, with 12 bases of the junction left unmatched. Germline values: CDR1 SEHNR, CDR2 FQNEAQ (reference sequence). The CDR3 length is 17 residues. CDR3 in DNA: TGTGCCAGCAGCTCAACCGGGACAGGGAAGAGGTACACTGAAGCTTTCTTT. Translation gives CASSSTGTGKRYTEAFF.

There are many counts of this clonotype. The CDR3 nucleotides read TGTGCCAGCAGCCAAAAGATCTTGTGGGCAGACACTGAAGCTTTCTTT. This encodes CASSQKILWADTEAFF. J is TRBJ1-1 and V is TRBV14; D is unclear. V gave up 2 bases and J gave up 3 bases, with 16 bases separating them. The CDR3 sequence is 16 residues long. The germline V gene encodes CDR1 SGHDN and CDR2 FVKESK.

The chain joins TRBV24-1 to TRBJ2-1; 9 positions agree with TRBD2. V shed 2 bases and J 10 bases; nucleotides not matched to a gene: 8. The CDR3 has 15 amino acids. The germline gives CDR1 KGHDR, CDR2 SFDVKD. The CDR3 nucleotides are TGTGCCACCAGTGATTCGGGACGGACTAGCGCCGAGCAGTTCTTC. It translates to CATSDSGRTSAEQFF.

The chain couples TRBV20-1 to TRBJ2-1, with 9 bases identical to TRBD1. This CDR3 has 12 amino acids. Germline CDR1 is DFQATT and CDR2 is SNEGSKA (reference sequence). Germline trimming cut 7 bases from V and 4 bases from J; bases unmatched to any gene: 2. CDR3 sequence: CSVGTGYNEQFF. The CDR3 DNA reads as TGCAGTGTCGGGACAGGGTACAATGAGCAGTTCTTC.

The chain joins TRBV15 to TRBJ2-1; a weak D match, TRBD1 (6 bases). Germline lookup yields CDR1 LNHNV and CDR2 YYDKDF (reference sequence). V was shortened by 6 bases and J by 5 bases, with 17 bases between the two germline ends. The CDR3 extends over 15 amino acids. The CDR3 reads CATRSPTGTHNEQFF. The CDR3 bases are TGTGCCACCAGAAGTCCAACAGGGACCCACAATGAGCAGTTCTTC.

On this clonotype: One junction end does not reproduce the germline sequence, and a read error may be involved. This rearrangement joins TRBV7-7 to TRBJ2-2, with a weak D call TRBD2 (5 bases). Germline CDR1 is SSHAT and CDR2 is FNYEAQ (reference sequence). This CDR3 region has 15 residues. The CDR3 DNA reads TGTGCTAGCAGCTTCGGAGGTGTGAACACCGGGGAGCTGTTTTTT. Amino acid sequence: CASSFGGVNTGELFF.

This clonotype was seen a handful of times. The chain couples TRBV28 to TRBJ1-1, with D perhaps matching TRBD1 (5 bases). The CDR3 length is 16 residues. Trimming stripped 8 bases from V and 4 bases from J, with 23 bases between. Germline V CDR1 and CDR2: MDHEN, SYDVKM. The CDR3 is CASHLDSGRRGTEAFF. CDR3 sequence (DNA): TGTGCCAGCCACCTTGACAGCGGCAGAAGGGGCACTGAAGCTTTCTTT.

The gene calls are TRBV29-1 and TRBJ2-4; 8 positions match TRBD2. The CDR3 is 14 residues long. The germline gives CDR1 SQVTM, CDR2 ANQGSEA. V lost 5 bases to trimming and J lost 3 bases; unmatched junction nucleotides: 6. The CDR3 is CSVLGGLVKNIQYF. CDR3 nucleotide sequence: TGCAGCGTTTTGGGGGGACTAGTCAAAAACATTCAGTACTTC.

This chain links TRBV7-6 with TRBJ1-2, with unresolved D. This CDR3 is 13 amino acids long. The V gene's germline CDR1 is SGHVS and CDR2 FNYEAQ. V lost 5 bases to trimming and J lost 5 bases, with 12 bases between them. The CDR3 DNA reads TGTGCCAGCAGCACACTTGACAAGTATGGCTACACCTTC. It yields the protein CASSTLDKYGYTF.

J is TRBJ2-1 and V is TRBV5-4; 11 nucleotides line up with TRBD2. Germline assignment: CDR1 SGHNT and CDR2 YYREEE (reference sequence). CDR3 length: 16 residues. V was clipped by 3 bases and J by 4 bases; unmatched bases: 6. CDR3 loop: CASSSSSGRRYNEQFF. For the CDR3, the DNA is TGTGCCAGCAGCTCTTCTAGCGGGAGGAGATACAATGAGCAGTTCTTC.

This clonotype came up many times. This rearrangement joins TRBV6-5 to TRBJ1-2, with 9 bases identical to TRBD1. This CDR3 contains 17 residues. Germline-derived CDR1 and CDR2 are MNHEY and SVGAGI. Trimming cost V 2 bases and J 0 bases; bases outside gene matches: 7. CDR3 sequence reads: CASSYLRTGDTNYGYTF. The CDR3 region has the DNA TGTGCCAGCAGTTACCTCCGGACAGGGGACACTAACTATGGCTACACCTTC.